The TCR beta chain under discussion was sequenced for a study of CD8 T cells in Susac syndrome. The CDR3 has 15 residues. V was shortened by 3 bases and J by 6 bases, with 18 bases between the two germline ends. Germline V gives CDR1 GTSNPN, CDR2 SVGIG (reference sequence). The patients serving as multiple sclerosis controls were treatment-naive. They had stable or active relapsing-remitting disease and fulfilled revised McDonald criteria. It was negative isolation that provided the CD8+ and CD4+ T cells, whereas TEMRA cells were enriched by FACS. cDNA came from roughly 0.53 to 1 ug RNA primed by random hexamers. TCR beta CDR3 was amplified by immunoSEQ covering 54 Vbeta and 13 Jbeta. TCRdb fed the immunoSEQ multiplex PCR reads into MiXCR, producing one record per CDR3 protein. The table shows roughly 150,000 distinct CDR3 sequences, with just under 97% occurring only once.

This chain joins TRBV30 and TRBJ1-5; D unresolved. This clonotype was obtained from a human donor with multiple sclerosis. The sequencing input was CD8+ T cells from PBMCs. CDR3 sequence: CAWSVNWVSGQPQHF. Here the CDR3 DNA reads TGTGCCTGGAGCGTAAATTGGGTATCGGGTCAGCCCCAGCATTTT.